This TCR beta chain was recovered during a study of beta chain features in type 1 diabetes. Study-wide findings and caveats: Among all four CD4+ subsets, Type 1 diabetes patients had TCRB CDR3s that were moderately but significantly shorter. A potential PCR bias toward shorter templates would be equal in patient and control samples.

This CDR3 has 14 residues. CDR1 and CDR2 from the germline V gene are SNHLY and FYNNEI. Trimming removed 2 bases at V and 7 bases at J, with 11 bases between. This clone has more than one count but fewer than ten. Its antigen is unidentified. Reverse transcription of all isolated RNA meant that expressed TCRB transcripts were sequenced. Mean read depth for naive, central memory and regulatory T cell samples was roughly 4 million reads. Here immunoSEQ multiplex PCR was the method, and the copy in TCRdb shows in-frame clones only, minus some. The sample lists fewer than 30,000 clones, nearly 70% occurring once.

The sample was Tregs from blood. The gene calls are TRBV2 and TRBJ1-4; unclear D gene. This TCR was sampled from a woman in her thirties or forties in good health. DNA for the CDR3: TGTGCCAGCAGTGAAAGGCAGACGGGTGAAAAACTGTTTTTT. Amino acid sequence: CASSERQTGEKLFF.